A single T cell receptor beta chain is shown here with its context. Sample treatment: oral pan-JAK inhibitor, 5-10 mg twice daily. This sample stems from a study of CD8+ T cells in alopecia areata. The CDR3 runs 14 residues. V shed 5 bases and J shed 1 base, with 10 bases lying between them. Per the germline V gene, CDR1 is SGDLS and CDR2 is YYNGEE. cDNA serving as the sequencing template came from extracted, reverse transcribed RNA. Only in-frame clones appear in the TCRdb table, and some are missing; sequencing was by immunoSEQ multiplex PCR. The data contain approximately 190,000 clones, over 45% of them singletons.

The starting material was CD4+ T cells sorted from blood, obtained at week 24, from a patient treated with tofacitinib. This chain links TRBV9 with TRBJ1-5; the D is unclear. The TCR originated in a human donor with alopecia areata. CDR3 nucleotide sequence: TGTGCCAGCAGTGTTGACGGGAGCAATCAGCCCCAGCATTTT. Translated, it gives CASSVDGSNQPQHF.